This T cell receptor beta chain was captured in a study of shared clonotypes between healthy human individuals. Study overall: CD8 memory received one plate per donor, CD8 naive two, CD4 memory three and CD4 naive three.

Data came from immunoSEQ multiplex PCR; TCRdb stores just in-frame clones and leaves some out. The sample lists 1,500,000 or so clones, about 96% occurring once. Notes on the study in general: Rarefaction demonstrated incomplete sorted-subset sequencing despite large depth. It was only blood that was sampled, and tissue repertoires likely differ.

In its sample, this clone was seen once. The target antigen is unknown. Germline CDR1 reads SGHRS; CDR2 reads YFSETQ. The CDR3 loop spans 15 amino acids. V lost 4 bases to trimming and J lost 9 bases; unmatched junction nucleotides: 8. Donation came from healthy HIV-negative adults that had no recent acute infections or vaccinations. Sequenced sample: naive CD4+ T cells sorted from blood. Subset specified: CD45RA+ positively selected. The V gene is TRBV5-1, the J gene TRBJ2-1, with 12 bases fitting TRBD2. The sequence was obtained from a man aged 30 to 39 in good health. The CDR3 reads CASSKTSGSVGEQFF. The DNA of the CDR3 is TGCGCCAGCAGCAAGACTAGCGGGAGCGTCGGTGAGCAGTTCTTC.